This T cell receptor (beta chain) appears in the sequencing data of a study of blood T cell repertoires in COVID-19 (dated by TCRdb to 2018 to 2020). Background on the whole study: Collaborator samples came from the United States, Italy and Spain and covered acute and convalescent phases of COVID-19. The repertoires were released in a freely available public database intended as a resource for research on the immune response to SARS-CoV-2. Subjects who had been exposed to COVID-19, were actively infected with it, or had recovered from it provided the deeply sampled blood TCRbeta repertoires that made up the dataset. The material from the prospective study consisted of cDNA or gDNA derived from T cells, B-cell-depleted T cells, or PBMCs. The samples were drawn from the first 160 participants of the ongoing ImmuneRACE study and from some 1,300 subjects provided by 6 global collaborators. Where HLA class I and class II types were available, the types were taken from metadata supplied by the sample provider, not from assay-based typing. Nearly every sample came with metadata listing a de-identified subject ID, COVID-19 status, age in years and sex. Findings and caveats that apply to the study as a whole: Clinical and demographic metadata were provided uncurated, with the amount varying by source and participant.

TCRbeta CDR3 regions were amplified from genomic DNA using the immunoSEQ Assay, a bias-controlled multiplex PCR. The authors' pipeline ran thus. Nucleated cell counts per sample were estimated from amplification of reference gene primers within the assay. To quantify the absolute abundance of each unique TCRbeta CDR3 rearrangement, sequence reads were collapsed and filtered. For each sample, productive Simpson clonality was calculated as the square root of Simpson's diversity index over productive rearrangements. TCRdb stores this immuneACCESS table with in-frame sequences only. Part of the clones is absent; in the studies checked, under half of the shortfall reflects unresolved V genes, and no reason is known for the rest. V and J calls and clone size are as listed in that table; D and trimming were resolved from the DNA. The sample table holds 330,000 or so clones, of which 87% were seen once. Approximately 9.4% of the sample goes to the ten largest clones.

In Seattle, one collaborating source enrolled patients while the infection was active and tracked those patients longitudinally over the course of disease. The collaborating institutions used their own protocols to collect whole blood in K2EDTA tubes. Collaborator samples were shipped for TCRbeta analysis as frozen whole blood, isolated PBMCs, or DNA extracted from either sample type. Sequences SGHRS (CDR1) and YFSETQ (CDR2) are obtained from the germline V gene. From the cysteine through the phenylalanine, the CDR3 covers 15 amino acids. Solely the CDR3 DNA is kept, with 45 bases framed from the first base. V was cut back by 6 bases and J by 0 bases, leaving a gap of 10 bases between them. With respect to this clone: Its antigen is unknown. Base qualities are missing; no much larger clone stands one base away.

The TCR comes from a man aged 25 to 40 with COVID-19, enrolled during active disease. The rearranged chain carries TRBV5-1 and TRBJ2-6, with TRBD1 perhaps the D gene, on 5 matching bases. Specimen: peripheral blood. The sequenced DNA is TGCGCCAGCAAATCAGGGTCCTCTGGGGCCAACGTCCTGACTTTC. Translated, it gives CASKSGSSGANVLTF. Supplemented by the reference TRBV5-1 and TRBJ2-6 proteins around the CDR3, the complete variable domain is KAGVTQTPRYLIKTRGQQVTLSCSPISGHRSVSWYQQTPGQGLQFLFEYFSETQRNKGNFPGRFSGRQFSNSRSEMNVSTLELGDSALYLCASKSGSSGANVLTFGAGSRLTVL.